One and the same sample provided the 32 T cell receptor beta chains below, sequenced in a study of neurological immune-mediated disorders. TCRdb itself ran the 5' RACE reads through MiXCR, one entry per CDR3 protein. Of 55,000 to 75,000 distinct CDR3 sequences in the sample, roughly 5.6% were seen once. Sequences were obtained from PBMCs. The receptors were sampled from a woman under 40 with multiple sclerosis.

This clonotype appeared a few times. The CDR3 nucleotides read TGCAGTGCTAGAGATCTCTTAGTGCGGCGGGGGGGCTCTGGATATACGCAGTATTTT. It encodes CSARDLLVRRGGSGYTQYF. The rearrangement uses TRBV20-1 and TRBJ2-3, with TRBD2 identical over 9 bases. The CDR3 consists of 19 residues. Germline lookup yields CDR1 DFQATT and CDR2 SNEGSKA (reference sequence). Losses at the gene ends were 0 bases for V and 7 bases for J; bases not matched to a gene: 20.

In this sample, this clonotype turned up many times. The rearrangement uses TRBV6-5 and TRBJ1-3, with D hard to call. V was pared by 6 bases and J by 1 base, with 10 bases between. This CDR3 spans 14 amino acids. CDR1 and CDR2 (germline): MNHEY, SVGAGI. The DNA for the CDR3 is TGTGCCAGCAGAGGCGGAAATTCTGGAAACACCATATATTTT. Encoded protein: CASRGGNSGNTIYF.

This clonotype was recorded at least ten times. The J gene is TRBJ2-1, the V gene TRBV10-3; D uncertain. V dropped 3 bases and J dropped 7 bases, with 10 bases sitting between them. Germline values: CDR1 ENHRY, CDR2 SYGVKD. This CDR3 has 13 residues. CDR3 region: CAISDGVTNEQFF. The CDR3 DNA reads TGTGCCATCAGTGATGGAGTAACAAATGAGCAGTTCTTC.

This clonotype appeared many times. The V and J genes are TRBV27 and TRBJ1-1; D possibly corresponds to TRBD1 (6 bases). The CDR3 has 17 amino acids. Trimming removed 6 bases from V and 2 bases from J, with 22 bases in between. Germline-derived CDR1 and CDR2 are MNHEY and SMNVEV (reference sequence). The CDR3 protein is CASSQPPGGRLNTEAFF. CDR3 in DNA: TGTGCCAGCAGCCAGCCCCCCGGGGGCCGGCTAAACACTGAAGCTTTCTTT.

This clonotype was counted at least ten times. This chain joins TRBV20-1 and TRBJ1-1, with 9 bases that match TRBD1. There are 14 residues in the CDR3. The V segment lost 5 bases and the J segment 7 bases; nucleotides outside the gene matches: 11. Germline assignment: CDR1 DFQATT and CDR2 SNEGSKA (reference sequence). Here the CDR3 reads CSAQGIRDRVEAFF. Here the CDR3 DNA reads TGCAGTGCTCAGGGAATCCGGGACAGGGTTGAAGCTTTCTTT.

This clonotype was detected many times. CDR3: CASSLWSSPGGNYGYTF. The DNA of the CDR3 is TGTGCCAGCAGCTTGTGGTCGTCGCCAGGGGGAAACTATGGCTACACCTTC. The V call is TRBV5-8, the J call TRBJ1-2; 7 bases agree with TRBD1. The CDR3 spans 17 residues. In germline, CDR1 is SGHTS, CDR2 YDEGEE. The ends lost 1 base at V and 2 bases at J; junction bases unmatched: 11.

This clonotype was recorded many times. The chain has TRBV20-1 and TRBJ1-2; D unclear. V was cut by 0 bases and J by 1 base, with 9 bases left in between. This CDR3 region has 14 residues. Germline CDR1 reads DFQATT; CDR2 reads SNEGSKA (reference sequence). CDR3 protein: CSARDVRLNYGYTF. CDR3 in DNA: TGCAGTGCTAGAGACGTCAGACTTAACTATGGCTACACCTTC.

The chain links TRBV5-5 to TRBJ2-1, with D possibly called TRBD1 or TRBD2 (6 bases each). The V end lost 4 bases, the J end lost 5 bases, and 13 bases lay between the germline ends. Germline lookup yields CDR1 SGHKS and CDR2 YYEKEE (reference sequence). The CDR3 length is 14 residues. CDR3 in amino acids: CASSGPRGDNEQFF. The CDR3 nucleotides read TGTGCCAGCAGCGGTCCGAGGGGGGACAATGAGCAGTTCTTC.

As DNA, the CDR3 is TGTGCCAGCGCACCGATGGGCCAGCCCCAGCATTTT. Translating it yields CASAPMGQPQHF. This rearrangement joins TRBV27 to TRBJ1-5; D is unresolved. Germline values: CDR1 MNHEY, CDR2 SMNVEV (reference sequence). This CDR3 contains 12 residues. Trimming left V 8 bases short and J 7 bases short, with 12 bases between.

In DNA, the CDR3 is TGCGCCAGCAGCCAAGGCCGGGGGAGGGAGCAGTTCTTC. This encodes CASSQGRGREQFF. This sequence joins TRBV4-3 and TRBJ2-1; possible D gene TRBD2, 6 bases. The CDR3 has 13 amino acids. The germline gives CDR1 LGHNA, CDR2 YSLEER. Trimming took 1 base from V and 10 from J, leaving 11 bases between them.

Ten or more counts support this clonotype. The rearrangement uses TRBV7-2 and TRBJ2-5, with TRBD1 as a possible D gene (5 bases). The CDR3 runs 15 residues. CDR1 and CDR2 from the germline V gene are SGHTA and FQGNSA. V lost 2 bases, J lost 2 bases, and 12 bases lay in between. Here the CDR3 reads CASSLWGTGQETQYF. The CDR3 nucleotides are TGTGCCAGCAGCTTATGGGGAACAGGTCAAGAGACCCAGTACTTC.

This clonotype appeared many times. The V gene is TRBV5-1, the J gene TRBJ1-6, with TRBD1 matching over 8 bases. Trimming cost V 0 bases and J 8 bases; bases outside gene matches: 4. The germline V gene has CDR1 SGHRS and CDR2 YFSETQ. The CDR3 consists of 15 residues. CDR3 DNA sequence: TGCGCCAGCAGCTTGGGGACAGGGTTTGATTCACCCCTCCACTTT. It is translated as CASSLGTGFDSPLHF. The variable domain in full, with the rest retrieved from reference TRBV5-1 and TRBJ1-6, is KAGVTQTPRYLIKTRGQQVTLSCSPISGHRSVSWYQQTPGQGLQFLFEYFSETQRNKGNFPGRFSGRQFSNSRSEMNVSTLELGDSALYLCASSLGTGFDSPLHFGNGTRLTVT.

At least ten counts were recorded for this clonotype. The rearrangement joins TRBV20-1 to TRBJ2-7; 9 bases agree with TRBD1. CDR3 length: 12 residues. In germline, CDR1 is DFQATT, CDR2 SNEGSKA (reference sequence). The V gene end was trimmed by 3 bases and the J gene end by 3 bases; junction bases not matched to a gene: 0. Here the CDR3 reads CSARGQGYEQYF. For the CDR3, the DNA is TGCAGTGCTAGGGGACAGGGCTACGAGCAGTACTTC.

This clonotype was counted at least ten times. This chain connects TRBV5-1 to TRBJ2-7; D assignment may be TRBD1 or TRBD2 (5 bases each). Germline assignment: CDR1 SGHRS and CDR2 YFSETQ. The CDR3 runs 14 residues. V lost 4 bases, J lost 4 bases, and 15 bases lay in between. In DNA, the CDR3 is TGCGCCAGCAGCATCGAGGGGATGGGATACGAGCAGTACTTC. Translation: CASSIEGMGYEQYF.

In its sample, this clonotype was seen a few times. V is TRBV20-1 and J is TRBJ2-1; tentatively, D is TRBD2 (5 bases). The length of the CDR3 is 15 residues. Germline loops: CDR1 DFQATT, CDR2 SNEGSKA (reference sequence). Trimming removed 0 bases from V and 0 bases from J, with 9 bases in between. The CDR3 region is CSARDTEVSYNEQFF. The CDR3 nucleotides read TGCAGTGCTAGAGATACGGAGGTCTCCTACAATGAGCAGTTCTTC.

This clonotype was seen a few times. At one end, the junction sequence differs from germline, possibly due to a read error. The rearrangement links TRBV29-1 to TRBJ1-5; unclear D gene. Germline V CDR1 and CDR2: SQVTM, ANQGSEA. The CDR3 contains 15 residues. For the CDR3, the DNA is TGCAGCGTGGGCTTCGGGCCAAATAGCAATCAGCCCCAGAATTTT. Protein: CSVGFGPNSNQPQNF. The complete variable domain, with remaining parts taken from reference TRBV29-1 and TRBJ1-5, reads SAVISQKPSRDICQRGTSLTIQCQVDSQVTMMFWYRQQPGQSLTLIATANQGSEATYESGFVIDKFPISRPNLTFSTLTVSNMSPEDSSIYLCSVGFGPNSNQPQNFGDGTRLSIL.

The gene calls are TRBV6-2 or TRBV6-3 and TRBJ1-1; possible D gene TRBD1, 5 bases. The CDR3 covers 12 residues. Germline assignment: CDR1 MNHEY and CDR2 SVGEGT. The germline V and J ends were trimmed by 7 bases and 4 bases, with 10 bases remaining between them. The CDR3 nucleotides read TGTGCCAGCACTCCCACAGGCACTGAAGCTTTCTTT. Protein sequence: CASTPTGTEAFF.

This clonotype was picked up many times. This chain links TRBV20-1 with TRBJ2-5; 7 bases map to TRBD2. Trimming removed 3 bases from V and 3 bases from J; junction bases left unmatched: 13. Germline V gene data show CDR1 as DFQATT and CDR2 as SNEGSKA (reference sequence). This CDR3 has 16 residues. In DNA form, the CDR3 reads TGCAGTGCTAGCCCGACGGGACTACTGTTTAAAGAGACCCAGTACTTC. It codes for CSASPTGLLFKETQYF.

The J gene is TRBJ1-1, the V gene TRBV20-1, with 9 positions matching TRBD1. Germline CDR1 and CDR2: DFQATT and SNEGSKA (reference sequence). The CDR3 loop spans 14 amino acids. Trimming removed 3 bases from V and 4 bases from J; junction bases left unmatched: 6. This CDR3 reads CSARRTGDVTEAFF. In DNA form, the CDR3 reads TGCAGTGCTAGGCGGACAGGGGACGTCACTGAAGCTTTCTTT.

The sample holds many counts of this clonotype. The V and J genes are TRBV7-2 and TRBJ2-1, with TRBD2 as a possible D gene (5 bases). Germline CDR1 and CDR2: SGHTA and FQGNSA. The CDR3 has 15 residues. V was cut by 5 bases and J by 8 bases, with 19 bases left in between. The CDR3 region is CASSRRTGNMDEQFF. The CDR3, as DNA: TGTGCCAGCAGCAGGCGAACCGGGAATATGGATGAGCAGTTCTTC.

The chain recombines TRBV15 with TRBJ1-2, with D maybe TRBD1 (6 bases). The CDR3 is 14 residues long. Trimming stripped 4 bases from V and 7 bases from J, with 16 bases between. Germline CDR1 LNHNV, CDR2 YYDKDF (reference sequence). CDR3 bases: TGTGCCACCAGCAAGACAGGAACCATGGGTGGCTACACCTTC. This sequence encodes CATSKTGTMGGYTF.

This clonotype was picked up many times. The chain links TRBV20-1 to TRBJ2-7, with no clear D. V was clipped by 3 bases and J by 0 bases, with 6 bases between them. The germline gives CDR1 DFQATT, CDR2 SNEGSKA (reference sequence). CDR3 size: 12 residues. CDR3 sequence: CSARGGSYEQYF. The CDR3 DNA follows: TGCAGTGCTAGGGGTGGCTCCTACGAGCAGTACTTC.

As for this clonotype: The junction and the germline gene differ at one end; a read error may be behind it. This rearrangement joins TRBV5-1 to TRBJ1-3, with a weak D call TRBD1 (5 bases). Germline-derived CDR1 and CDR2 are SGHRS and YFSETQ. The CDR3 loop spans 13 amino acids. CDR3 region: CASRDISGKTIYF. The CDR3 DNA reads TGCGCCAGCAGGGACATCTCTGGAAAAACCATATATTTT.

The chain combines TRBV20-1 with TRBJ2-2, with D tentatively TRBD1 or TRBD2 (6 bases each). The V end was cut by 0 bases, the J end by 4 bases, with 12 bases between. The germline V gene has CDR1 DFQATT and CDR2 SNEGSKA (reference sequence). This CDR3 is built from 15 residues. The CDR3 DNA reads TGCAGTGCTAGAGATCAACAGGGAGGCACCGGGGAGCTGTTTTTT. It encodes CSARDQQGGTGELFF.

This sequence joins TRBV7-2 and TRBJ1-1, with 9 nucleotides matching TRBD1. Germline CDR1 is SGHTA and CDR2 is FQGNSA. V lost 5 bases and J lost 5; bases outside the gene matches: 9. The CDR3 length is 15 residues. The CDR3 is CASSPRQGGGTEAFF. In DNA, the CDR3 is TGTGCCAGCAGCCCACGACAGGGGGGAGGAACTGAAGCTTTCTTT.

This clonotype has just a few counts. This sequence joins TRBV6-1 and TRBJ2-6; D gene ambiguous. This CDR3 has 14 residues. The germline V gene has CDR1 MNHNS and CDR2 SASEGT. V shed 1 base and J shed 2 bases, with 3 bases lying between them. CDR3 nucleotides: TGTGCCAGCAGTGAAGGGGCTGGGGCCAACGTCCTGACTTTC. This translates into CASSEGAGANVLTF.

This clonotype was counted at least ten times. The chain's CDR3 is CASSPDRIKFF. The CDR3 DNA is TGCGCCAGCAGCCCGGACAGAATCAAGTTCTTC. The V gene is TRBV5-1, the J gene TRBJ2-1; tentatively, D is TRBD1 (6 bases). CDR3 length: 11 residues. V was cut by 4 bases and J by 14 bases, with 13 bases left in between. Germline CDR1 SGHRS, CDR2 YFSETQ.

This clonotype occurred many times. The genes are TRBV3-1 and TRBJ2-2; 8 nucleotides agree with TRBD2. The CDR3 length is 15 residues. Germline-derived CDR1 and CDR2 are LGHDT and YNNKEL (reference sequence). V dropped 4 bases and J dropped 5; count of bases not matched to a gene: 6. The CDR3 bases are TGTGCCAGCAGCCTCGGGGGGGCCCGAACCGGGGAGCTGTTTTTT. It specifies CASSLGGARTGELFF. Filled out from reference TRBV3-1 and TRBJ2-2, the complete variable domain reads DTAVSQTPKYLVTQMGNDKSIKCEQNLGHDTMYWYKQDSKKFLKIMFSYNNKELIINETVPNRFSPKSPDKAHLNLHINSLELGDSAVYFCASSLGGARTGELFFGEGSRLTVL.

The J gene is TRBJ1-6, the V gene TRBV7-2, with TRBD1 as a possible D gene (5 bases). Germline V gene sequence: CDR1 SGHTA, CDR2 FQGNSA. The CDR3 totals 16 residues. V was pared by 1 base and J by 7 bases, with 14 bases between. CDR3 protein: CASSLVGAGPNSPLHF. The CDR3 DNA reads as TGTGCCAGCAGCTTAGTAGGTGCGGGACCGAATTCACCCCTCCACTTT.

This clonotype has a count of ten or more. The chain uses TRBV20-1 and TRBJ2-7; the match to TRBD2 covers 10 bases. The ends lost 1 base at V and 4 bases at J; junction bases unmatched: 10. CDR3 length equals 16 residues. Germline values: CDR1 DFQATT, CDR2 SNEGSKA (reference sequence). The CDR3 nucleotides read TGCAGTGCTAGAGGCCCCCGACCTAGCGGGGGTTACGAGCAGTACTTC. This translates into CSARGPRPSGGYEQYF.

This chain uses TRBV12-3 or TRBV12-4 with TRBJ2-5, with 7 positions matching TRBD2. With V trimmed by 3 bases and J by 0 bases, 7 bases remained unmatched. The CDR3 totals 16 residues. The CDR3 sequence: CASSLRAGVYQETQYF. The CDR3 DNA is TGTGCCAGCAGTTTGAGGGCGGGGGTGTACCAAGAGACCCAGTACTTC.

This chain connects TRBV6-2 or TRBV6-3 to TRBJ2-5, with TRBD2 matching over 14 bases. The CDR3 is 15 amino acids. Germline assignment: CDR1 MNHEY and CDR2 SVGEGT. J was trimmed by 2 bases and V by 6 bases; bases with no gene match: 2. The CDR3 loop is CASRRLAGGQETQYF. For the CDR3, the DNA is TGTGCCAGCAGAAGACTAGCGGGGGGGCAAGAGACCCAGTACTTC.